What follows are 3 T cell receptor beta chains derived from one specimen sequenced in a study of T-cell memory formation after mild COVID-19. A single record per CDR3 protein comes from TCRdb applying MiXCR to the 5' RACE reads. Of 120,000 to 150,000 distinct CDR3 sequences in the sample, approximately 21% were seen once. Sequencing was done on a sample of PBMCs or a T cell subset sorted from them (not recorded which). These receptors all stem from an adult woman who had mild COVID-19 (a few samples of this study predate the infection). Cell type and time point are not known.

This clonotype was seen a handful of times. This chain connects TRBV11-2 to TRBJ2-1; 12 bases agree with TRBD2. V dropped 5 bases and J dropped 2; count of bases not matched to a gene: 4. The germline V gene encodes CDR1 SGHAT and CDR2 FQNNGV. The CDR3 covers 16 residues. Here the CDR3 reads CASSARLAGAYNEQFF. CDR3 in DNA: TGTGCCAGCAGCGCCCGACTAGCGGGAGCCTACAATGAGCAGTTCTTC. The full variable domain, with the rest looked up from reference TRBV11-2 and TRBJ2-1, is EAGVAQSPRYKIIEKRQSVAFWCNPISGHATLYWYQQILGQGPKLLIQFQNNGVVDDSQLPKDRFSAERLKGVDSTLKIQPAKLEDSAVYLCASSARLAGAYNEQFFGPGTRLTVL.

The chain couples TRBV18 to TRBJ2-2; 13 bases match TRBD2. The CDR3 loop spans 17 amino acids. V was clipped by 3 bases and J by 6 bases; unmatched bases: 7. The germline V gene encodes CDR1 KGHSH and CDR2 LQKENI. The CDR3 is CASSPRGLAGAAGELFF. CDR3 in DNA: TGTGCCAGCTCACCGCGAGGACTAGCGGGAGCTGCCGGGGAGCTGTTTTTT.

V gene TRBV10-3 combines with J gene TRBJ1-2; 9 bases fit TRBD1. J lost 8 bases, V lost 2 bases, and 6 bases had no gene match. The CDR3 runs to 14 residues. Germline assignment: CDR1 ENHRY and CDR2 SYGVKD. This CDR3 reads CAISEMTGGEGYTF. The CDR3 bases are TGTGCCATCAGTGAGATGACAGGGGGTGAAGGCTACACCTTC.